The clone carrying this T cell receptor (beta chain) appeared many times. Its antigen is undetermined. V gave up 2 bases and J gave up 6 bases, with 11 bases separating them. The V gene's germline CDR1 is LNHDA and CDR2 SQIVND (reference sequence). This CDR3 contains 14 residues. TCRdb re-analysed the PCR reads in MiXCR, keeping a single row per CDR3 protein. The sample comprises approximately 670,000 distinct CDR3 sequences, about 20% of which are singletons, and around 0.9% rests with the top ten. This sample was taken from a study of molecular identifiers for immune sequencing clone quantification. Study-level results: Detectable among around 1 million naive cells, according to reports, was Jurkat TCR RNA spiked in from one cell.

This sequence joins TRBV19 and TRBJ2-4; possibly TRBD1 for D (6 bases). The sequenced material came from naive CD8+ T cells from blood, with Jurkat cell RNA spiked in. The subset: FACS-sorted CD8+CD4-CCR7+CD45RA+ naive T cells. This receptor was taken from a human donor in good health. Some libraries in this study had Jurkat cell RNA spiked in. Written as DNA, the CDR3 is TGTGCCAGTAGTATATTGGGGGCTGGAAACATTCAGTACTTC. Translating gives CASSILGAGNIQYF.